The 31 T cell receptor beta chains reported below all come from one sample, sequenced in a study of immune evolution from preneoplasia to lung adenocarcinoma. Sequencing was performed with immunoSEQ multiplex PCR; in TCRdb, only in-frame clones are kept and a portion is missing. The table includes a few thousand clones, around 84% detected once. The source material was FFPE atypical adenomatous hyperplasia tissue from the lung. As to subset: atypical adenomatous hyperplasia (AAH), lung preneoplasia. All receptors derive from a person aged 70 to 85 with lung adenocarcinoma.

This clone was detected only a few times. The chain employs TRBV7-2 and TRBJ1-5; no definite D call. Trimming took 1 base from V and 3 from J, leaving 1 base between them. This CDR3 comprises 12 residues. Germline lookup yields CDR1 SGHTA and CDR2 FQGNSA. CDR3 loop: CASSLDNQPQHF. CDR3 bases: TGTGCCAGCAGCTTAGACAATCAGCCCCAGCATTTT.

The chain is built from TRBV10-3 and TRBJ2-3; perhaps TRBD2 as D (5 bases). The CDR3 contains 13 residues. The V and J ends lost 2 bases and 5 bases respectively, with 8 bases between them. CDR1 and CDR2 (germline): ENHRY, SYGVKD. CDR3 region: CAISEGELDTQYF. The CDR3 region has the DNA TGTGCCATCAGTGAGGGGGAGTTAGATACGCAGTATTTT.

The V gene is TRBV7-2, the J gene TRBJ2-1; no definite D call. From germline, CDR1 is SGHTA and CDR2 FQGNSA. The CDR3 loop spans 12 amino acids. V gave up 2 bases and J gave up 9 bases, with 8 bases separating them. The CDR3 reads CASSLMVGEQFF. The CDR3 DNA reads TGTGCCAGCAGCTTAATGGTGGGTGAGCAGTTCTTC. The full variable domain, its missing parts supplied by reference TRBV7-2 and TRBJ2-1, is GAGVSQSPSNKVTEKGKDVELRCDPISGHTALYWYRQSLGQGLEFLIYFQGNSAPDKSGLPSDRFSAERTGGSVSTLTIQRTQQEDSAVYLCASSLMVGEQFFGPGTRLTVL.

This chain links TRBV7-2 with TRBJ1-3; no reliable D call. This CDR3 has 15 amino acids. Between the trimmed V and J ends, which lost 7 bases and 7 bases, there was a span of 20 bases. Germline CDR1 SGHTA, CDR2 FQGNSA. Here the CDR3 DNA reads TGTGCCAGCACCGCCCGTCGGGTGCCCGGGAACACCATATATTTT. Encoded protein: CASTARRVPGNTIYF.

CDR3 nucleotide sequence: TGCGCCAGCAGCTTGGCCTCCGGGACAGGGGGCGTCGGCTACACCTTC. This codes for CASSLASGTGGVGYTF. V gene TRBV5-1 combines with J gene TRBJ1-2, with TRBD1 matching over 12 bases. Germline-derived CDR1 and CDR2 are SGHRS and YFSETQ. Trimming took 0 bases from V and 8 from J; bases not matched to a gene: 8. The CDR3 runs 16 residues.

The gene calls are TRBV11-1 and TRBJ2-1; 10 nucleotides match TRBD2. CDR1 and CDR2 from the germline V gene are SGHAT and FQDESV (reference sequence). The V segment lost 4 bases and the J segment 1 base; nucleotides outside the gene matches: 4. The CDR3 runs to 16 residues. As DNA, the CDR3 is TGTGCCAGCAGCTCAACTAGCGGGACGTCCTACAATGAGCAGTTCTTC. This gives the protein CASSSTSGTSYNEQFF.

The CDR3 DNA reads TGTGCCAGCAGGACCAGAAAGGTCCACGAGCAGTACTTC. This translates into CASRTRKVHEQYF. The chain combines TRBV6-1 with TRBJ2-7; D is uncertain. The CDR3 extends over 13 amino acids. Deletions cut 6 bases from V and 5 bases from J, with 14 bases between. Germline assignment: CDR1 MNHNS and CDR2 SASEGT.

V is TRBV2 and J is TRBJ2-1, with unresolved D. V dropped 0 bases and J dropped 6 bases, with 3 bases sitting between them. There are 12 residues in the CDR3. In germline, CDR1 is SNHLY, CDR2 FYNNEI. CDR3 in amino acids: CASSEASNEQFF. The CDR3 bases are TGTGCCAGCAGTGAAGCGAGCAATGAGCAGTTCTTC. The variable domain in full, with the rest retrieved from reference TRBV2 and TRBJ2-1, is EPEVTQTPSHQVTQMGQEVILRCVPISNHLYFYWYRQILGQKVEFLVSFYNNEISEKSEIFDDQFSVERPDGSNFTLKIRSTKLEDSAMYFCASSEASNEQFFGPGTRLTVL.

By its share, this clone is large. The rearrangement joins TRBV13 to TRBJ2-5; 9 bases are a match to TRBD1. CDR3 length: 15 amino acids. Germline CDR1 PRHDT, CDR2 FYEKMQ (reference sequence). The junction had 9 bases not matched to a gene; V was cut back by 5 bases and J by 5 bases. The CDR3 region has the DNA TGTGCCAGCAGCATCCTGACAGGGGGAGGGGAGACCCAGTACTTC. Protein product: CASSILTGGGETQYF.

This clone was recorded once. V gene TRBV30 combines with J gene TRBJ2-3; the D gene is possibly TRBD2 (6 bases). Germline-derived CDR1 and CDR2 are GTSNPN and SVGIG (reference sequence). V gave up 1 base and J gave up 2 bases, with 13 bases separating them. CDR3 size: 15 residues. The CDR3 DNA follows: TGTGCCTGGAGTGCTGATGCGGGATCCACAGATACGCAGTATTTT. The encoded protein is CAWSADAGSTDTQYF.

This chain uses TRBV7-9 with TRBJ1-5; TRBD1 is a possible D gene (5 bases). CDR1 and CDR2 (germline): SEHNR, FQNEAQ (reference sequence). V was clipped by 1 base and J by 7 bases, with 11 bases between them. This CDR3 spans 14 amino acids. CDR3 in amino acids: CASSLGGVVQPQHF. The CDR3 region has the DNA TGTGCCAGCAGCTTAGGGGGGGTTGTACAGCCCCAGCATTTT.

J is TRBJ2-6 and V is TRBV6-1, with a possible D match to TRBD2 (5 bases). The V and J ends lost 0 bases and 2 bases respectively, with 14 bases between them. The CDR3 runs 18 residues. Looked up from germline, CDR1 is MNHNS and CDR2 is SASEGT. CDR3 protein: CASSEAGWGDTGANVLTF. In nucleotides, the CDR3 is TGTGCCAGCAGTGAAGCCGGGTGGGGAGACACTGGGGCCAACGTCCTGACTTTC.

The gene calls are TRBV6-6 and TRBJ2-5; D remains unclear. V dropped 6 bases and J dropped 4 bases, with 21 bases sitting between them. CDR1 is MNHNY, CDR2 SVGAGI, per germline (reference sequence). CDR3 size: 16 residues. The CDR3 spells CASSQDPSPHLETQYF. The CDR3 DNA reads TGTGCCAGCAGCCAAGACCCCTCACCCCATCTAGAGACCCAGTACTTC.

V usage is TRBV10-1 and J usage is TRBJ2-1, with a weak D call TRBD1 (6 bases). V lost 6 bases, J lost 3 bases, and 12 bases lay in between. Germline V gene data show CDR1 as WNHNN and CDR2 as SYGVQD (reference sequence). CDR3 size: 14 residues. This CDR3 is CASRADRNYNEQFF. The CDR3 DNA sequence: TGCGCCAGCAGGGCCGACAGGAACTACAATGAGCAGTTCTTC.

This clone was recorded only once. The chain carries TRBV27 and TRBJ2-3; D is unclear. The CDR3 has 13 amino acids. The germline CDR1 and CDR2 sequences are MNHEY and SMNVEV (reference sequence). The CDR3 DNA follows: TGTTGGGTTGGGGTGCCTAGCACAGATACGCAGTATTTT. Translating it yields CWVGVPSTDTQYF.

This clone was observed a few times. The chain is built from TRBV6-6 and TRBJ1-1, with TRBD1 matching over 9 bases. Germline V gene data show CDR1 as MNHNY and CDR2 as SVGAGI (reference sequence). J gave up 4 bases and V 4 bases, and 4 bases lay outside the gene matches. The CDR3 has 14 amino acids. CDR3 in DNA: TGTGCCAGCAGTTCCGGACAGGGGAGCACTGAAGCTTTCTTT. Protein: CASSSGQGSTEAFF.

This rearrangement joins TRBV7-9 to TRBJ2-2; the match to TRBD2 covers 8 bases. CDR3 length: 15 residues. Germline-derived CDR1 and CDR2 are SEHNR and FQNEAQ (reference sequence). The junction had 6 bases not matched to a gene; V was cut back by 3 bases and J by 6 bases. CDR3 region: CASSLGTSSAGELFF. The DNA of the CDR3 is TGTGCCAGCAGCTTGGGGACTAGTTCGGCCGGGGAGCTGTTTTTT.

The genes are TRBV7-9 and TRBJ2-3; D is unclear. V dropped 0 bases and J dropped 1 base, with 5 bases sitting between them. This CDR3 has 14 residues. Germline V gene sequence: CDR1 SEHNR, CDR2 FQNEAQ (reference sequence). This CDR3 is CASSLALGTDTQYF. CDR3 nucleotide sequence: TGTGCCAGCAGCTTAGCCCTGGGCACAGATACGCAGTATTTT.

The chain carries TRBV27 and TRBJ2-3, with D tentatively TRBD1 (6 bases). Germline V lookup: CDR1 MNHEY, CDR2 SMNVEV (reference sequence). V was clipped by 2 bases and J by 2 bases, with 11 bases between them. The length of the CDR3 is 15 residues. This chain's CDR3 is CASSLGGGITDTQYF. DNA for the CDR3: TGTGCCAGCAGTTTAGGGGGCGGAATCACAGATACGCAGTATTTT.

This chain connects TRBV28 to TRBJ2-3; 13 positions match TRBD2. The V and J ends lost 6 bases and 8 bases, in that order; junction bases with no gene match: 14. The CDR3 has 17 residues. Germline values: CDR1 MDHEN, CDR2 SYDVKM. CDR3 nucleotide sequence: TGTGCCAGCAGCCGCATGGGACTAGCGGGAAAGGAGGGTACGCAGTATTTT. Translating gives CASSRMGLAGKEGTQYF.

The rearrangement links TRBV7-9 to TRBJ1-5; possibly TRBD1 for D (5 bases). Trimming left V 4 bases short and J 6 bases short, with 16 bases between. The CDR3 is 15 amino acids. CDR1 SEHNR and CDR2 FQNEAQ come from the germline V gene (reference sequence). CDR3 amino acids: CASSSQGLGSQPQHF. In DNA form, the CDR3 reads TGTGCCAGCAGCTCCCAGGGTTTGGGTTCTCAGCCCCAGCATTTT.

CDR3 nucleotide sequence: TGTGCCAGCAGCCCGGGGAGGGGGCGTGGGAACATTCAGTACTTC. Amino acid sequence: CASSPGRGRGNIQYF. The chain uses TRBV6-5 and TRBJ2-4; the D gene could be TRBD1 or TRBD2 (7 bases each). V dropped 6 bases and J dropped 7 bases, with 19 bases sitting between them. CDR1 is MNHEY and CDR2 is SVGAGI in the germline V gene. The CDR3 is made up of 15 amino acids.

This clone was seen once. V and J are TRBV7-2 and TRBJ2-1; 7 bases are shared with TRBD2. CDR1 is SGHTA and CDR2 is FQGNSA in the germline V gene. J gave up 5 bases and V 7 bases, and 8 bases lay outside the gene matches. The CDR3 is 14 amino acids. CDR3 DNA: TGTGCCAGCACCTCGGGGAGGGGAAACAATGAGCAGTTCTTC. It translates to CASTSGRGNNEQFF.

The chain carries TRBV10-3 and TRBJ2-1, with D possibly matching TRBD1 (5 bases). This CDR3 contains 14 residues. The germline gives CDR1 ENHRY, CDR2 SYGVKD. Trimming took off 7 bases at V and 4 bases at J, with 14 bases between the two ends. The CDR3 loop is CAITLTEDYNEQFF. The CDR3 DNA reads TGTGCCATCACTCTGACAGAGGATTACAATGAGCAGTTCTTC.

The chain recombines TRBV6-5 with TRBJ2-5; no reliable D call. The CDR3 spans 13 residues. The germline gives CDR1 MNHEY, CDR2 SVGAGI. With 2 bases removed from V and 1 base from J, the gap between germline ends came to 5 bases. The CDR3 coding sequence is TGTGCCAGCAGTTACGGCAGCCAAGAGACCCAGTACTTC. Protein sequence: CASSYGSQETQYF.

This sequence joins TRBV5-1 and TRBJ2-1; 7 bases are shared with TRBD1. This CDR3 region has 15 residues. Germline CDR1 and CDR2: SGHRS and YFSETQ. V lost 0 bases and J lost 7; bases outside the gene matches: 7. DNA of the CDR3: TGCGCCAGCAGCTTGGATGGACAGGACGGTAATGAGCAGTTCTTC. It is translated as CASSLDGQDGNEQFF.

This clone was seen once. The chain is built from TRBV7-9 and TRBJ1-1, with a tentative D call TRBD1 (5 bases). V was pared by 5 bases and J by 4 bases, with 11 bases between. The CDR3 sequence is 13 residues long. CDR1 and CDR2 (germline): SEHNR, FQNEAQ (reference sequence). In DNA form, the CDR3 reads TGTGCCAGCAGCCCAGGGTTGGGCACTGAAGCTTTCTTT. Translating gives CASSPGLGTEAFF. Together with reference TRBV7-9 and TRBJ1-1, the CDR3 gives the full variable domain: DTGVSQNPRHKITKRGQNVTFRCDPISEHNRLYWYRQTLGQGPEFLTYFQNEAQLEKSRLLSDRFSAERPKGSFSTLEIQRTEQGDSAMYLCASSPGLGTEAFFGQGTRLTVV.

The chain joins TRBV5-1 to TRBJ2-2; 9 bases line up with TRBD1. With V trimmed by 5 bases and J by 4 bases, 3 bases remained unmatched. Germline V gene data show CDR1 as SGHRS and CDR2 as YFSETQ. This CDR3 spans 14 amino acids. The CDR3 sequence: CASSSDRGTGELFF. CDR3 bases: TGCGCCAGCAGTTCGGACAGGGGCACCGGGGAGCTGTTTTTT. Using reference TRBV5-1 and TRBJ2-2 for the parts outside the CDR3, the full variable domain is KAGVTQTPRYLIKTRGQQVTLSCSPISGHRSVSWYQQTPGQGLQFLFEYFSETQRNKGNFPGRFSGRQFSNSRSEMNVSTLELGDSALYLCASSSDRGTGELFFGEGSRLTVL.

The V and J genes are TRBV6-4 and TRBJ2-3; 10 bases agree with TRBD1. This CDR3 has 14 amino acids. Germline CDR1 is MRHNA and CDR2 is SNTAGT. Germline trimming cut 2 bases from V and 4 bases from J; bases unmatched to any gene: 0. CDR3 amino acids: CASSDGQGADTQYF. In nucleotides, the CDR3 is TGTGCCAGCAGTGACGGACAGGGGGCAGATACGCAGTATTTT.

This chain joins TRBV28 and TRBJ2-4; 8 bases map to TRBD1. The CDR3 is made up of 16 amino acids. V lost 6 bases to trimming and J lost 0 bases; unmatched junction nucleotides: 7. The germline V gene encodes CDR1 MDHEN and CDR2 SYDVKM. CDR3 nucleotide sequence: TGTGCCAGCAGACCAGGGGGCGCCGGAGCCAAAAACATTCAGTACTTC. Translated, it gives CASRPGGAGAKNIQYF. The complete variable domain, with remaining parts taken from reference TRBV28 and TRBJ2-4, reads DVKVTQSSRYLVKRTGEKVFLECVQDMDHENMFWYRQDPGLGLRLIYFSYDVKMKEKGDIPEGYSVSREKKERFSLILESASTNQTSMYLCASRPGGAGAKNIQYFGAGTRLSVL.

V and J are TRBV29-1 and TRBJ2-7; D is uncertain. V was clipped by 6 bases and J by 1 base, with 19 bases between them. Germline loops: CDR1 SQVTM, CDR2 ANQGSEA. CDR3 length: 15 residues. CDR3 in amino acids: CSVLTDPASSYEQYF. The DNA of the CDR3 is TGCAGCGTCCTTACCGATCCCGCTAGTTCCTACGAGCAGTACTTC.